These 3 T cell receptor beta chains were all obtained from the same sample, sequenced in a study of identical twins. TCRdb ran MiXCR on the 5' RACE reads and lists one entry per CDR3 protein. The sample holds approximately 630,000 distinct CDR3 sequences, about 7% seen once. These same records also appear under a second study, on yellow fever vaccine responses in identical twins.

What was sequenced was PBMCs. These receptors were taken from a woman between 18 and 30 years old in good health.

This clonotype occurred a few times. The chain is built from TRBV4-2 and TRBJ2-1; 9 nucleotides line up with TRBD2. CDR1 and CDR2 (germline): LGHNA, YNFKEQ. V was pared by 0 bases and J by 6 bases, with 9 bases of the junction left unmatched. The CDR3 runs 17 residues. The CDR3 DNA follows: TGTGCCAGCAGCCAAGATGGGGTTCGCGGGGGGGCCAATGAGCAGTTCTTC. This translates into CASSQDGVRGGANEQFF.

This clonotype turned up a few times. CDR3 nucleotides: TGTGCCAGCAGCATCGTGATGGGTAGCGGAAACACCGGGGAGCTGTTTTTT. Its translation: CASSIVMGSGNTGELFF. This chain uses TRBV7-8 with TRBJ2-2, with a possible D match to TRBD2 (6 bases). CDR3 length: 17 residues. V gave up 5 bases and J gave up 2 bases, with 18 bases separating them. Germline CDR1 reads SGHVS; CDR2 reads FQNEAQ. Full variable domain (outside the CDR3, taken from reference TRBV7-8 and TRBJ2-2): GAGVSQSPRYKVAKRGQDVALRCDPISGHVSLFWYQQALGQGPEFLTYFQNEAQLDKSGLPSDRFFAERPEGSVSTLKIQRTQQEDSAVYLCASSIVMGSGNTGELFFGEGSRLTVL.

Many counts were recorded for this clonotype. The chain has TRBV20-1 and TRBJ1-4, with 7 bases lining up with TRBD1. Germline CDR1 is DFQATT and CDR2 is SNEGSKA (reference sequence). This CDR3 contains 12 residues. The J segment lost 6 bases and the V segment lost 6 bases, leaving 4 bases of the junction unmatched. CDR3 loop: CSAGQGDEKLFF. As DNA, the CDR3 is TGCAGTGCAGGGCAGGGGGATGAAAAACTGTTTTTT.